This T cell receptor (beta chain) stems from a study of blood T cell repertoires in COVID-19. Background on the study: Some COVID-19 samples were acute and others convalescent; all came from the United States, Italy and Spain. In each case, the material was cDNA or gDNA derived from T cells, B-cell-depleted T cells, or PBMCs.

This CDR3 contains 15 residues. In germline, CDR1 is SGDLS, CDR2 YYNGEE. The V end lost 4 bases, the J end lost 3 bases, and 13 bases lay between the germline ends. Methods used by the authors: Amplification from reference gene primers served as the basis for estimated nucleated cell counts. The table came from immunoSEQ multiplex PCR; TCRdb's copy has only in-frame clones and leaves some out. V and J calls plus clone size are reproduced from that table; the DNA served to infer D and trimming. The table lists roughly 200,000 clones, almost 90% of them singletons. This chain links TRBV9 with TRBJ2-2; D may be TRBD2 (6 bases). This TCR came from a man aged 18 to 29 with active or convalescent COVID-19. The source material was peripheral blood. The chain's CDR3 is CASSPMRGDTGELFF. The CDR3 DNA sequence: TGTGCCAGCAGCCCTATGCGCGGGGACACCGGGGAGCTGTTTTTT.